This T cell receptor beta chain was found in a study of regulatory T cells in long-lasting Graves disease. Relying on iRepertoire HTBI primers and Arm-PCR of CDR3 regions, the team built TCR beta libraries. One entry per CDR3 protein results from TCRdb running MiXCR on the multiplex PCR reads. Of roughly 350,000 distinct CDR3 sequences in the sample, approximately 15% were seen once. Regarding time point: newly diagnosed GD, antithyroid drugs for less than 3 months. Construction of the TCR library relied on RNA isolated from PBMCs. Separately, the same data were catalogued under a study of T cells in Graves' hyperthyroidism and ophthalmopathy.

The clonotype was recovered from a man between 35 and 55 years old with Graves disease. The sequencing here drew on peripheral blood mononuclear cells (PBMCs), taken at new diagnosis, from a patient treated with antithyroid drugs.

The CDR3 sequence is CASMLNGADTQYF. Written as DNA, the CDR3 is TGTGCTAGTATGCTAAACGGGGCAGATACGCAGTATTTT. The rearrangement links TRBV12-5 to TRBJ2-3; possible D gene TRBD2, 5 bases. The germline V gene encodes CDR1 LGHNT and CDR2 FRNRAP. The CDR3 has 13 residues. Trimming cost V 8 bases and J 4 bases, with 13 bases left between them.